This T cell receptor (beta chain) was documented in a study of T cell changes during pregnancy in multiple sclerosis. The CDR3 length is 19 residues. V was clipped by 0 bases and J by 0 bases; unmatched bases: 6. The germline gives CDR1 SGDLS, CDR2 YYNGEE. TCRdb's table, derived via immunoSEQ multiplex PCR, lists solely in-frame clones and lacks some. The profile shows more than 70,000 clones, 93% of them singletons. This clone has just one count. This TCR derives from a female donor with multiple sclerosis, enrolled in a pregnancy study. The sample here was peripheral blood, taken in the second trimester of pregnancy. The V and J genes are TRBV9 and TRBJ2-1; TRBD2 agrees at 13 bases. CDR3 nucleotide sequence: TGTGCCAGCAGCGTAGGACTAGCGGGGGGACCAAGCTCCTACAATGAGCAGTTCTTC. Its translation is CASSVGLAGGPSSYNEQFF.